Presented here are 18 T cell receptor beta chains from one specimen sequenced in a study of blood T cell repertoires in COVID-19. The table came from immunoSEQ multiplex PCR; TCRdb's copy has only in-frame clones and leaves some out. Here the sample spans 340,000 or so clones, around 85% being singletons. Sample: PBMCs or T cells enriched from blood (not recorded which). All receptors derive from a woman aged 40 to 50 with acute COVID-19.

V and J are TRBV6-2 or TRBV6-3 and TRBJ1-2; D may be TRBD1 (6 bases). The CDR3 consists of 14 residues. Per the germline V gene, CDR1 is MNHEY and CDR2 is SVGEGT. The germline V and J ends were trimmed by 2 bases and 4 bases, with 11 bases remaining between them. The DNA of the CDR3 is TGTGCCAGCAGTTACGACCAGGGGAGCTATGGCTACACCTTC. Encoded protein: CASSYDQGSYGYTF.

The CDR3 protein is CASSPMTAMNTEAFF. In DNA form, the CDR3 reads TGTGCCAGCAGCCCCATGACTGCCATGAACACTGAAGCTTTCTTT. V and J are TRBV3-1 (or the pseudogene TRBV3-2) and TRBJ1-1; D is uncertain. This CDR3 region has 15 residues. Germline assignment: CDR1 LGHDT and CDR2 YNNKEL (reference sequence). Trimming cost V 4 bases and J 0 bases, with 12 bases left between them.

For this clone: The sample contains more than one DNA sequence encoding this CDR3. CDR3 sequence: CASSPTGTGGREQYF. The CDR3 coding sequence is TGTGCCAGCTCACCCACCGGGACAGGGGGGCGCGAGCAGTACTTC. J is TRBJ2-7 and V is TRBV18; 11 bases map to TRBD1. V lost 3 bases and J lost 6; bases outside the gene matches: 7. The CDR3 loop spans 15 amino acids. Germline CDR1 reads KGHSH; CDR2 reads LQKENI.

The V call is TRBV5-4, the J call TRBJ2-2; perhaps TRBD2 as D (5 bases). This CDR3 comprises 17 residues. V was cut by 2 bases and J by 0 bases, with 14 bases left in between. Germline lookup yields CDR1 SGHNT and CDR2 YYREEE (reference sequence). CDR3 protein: CASSFGLKAPNTGELFF. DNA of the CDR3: TGTGCCAGCAGCTTCGGACTCAAAGCTCCGAACACCGGGGAGCTGTTTTTT. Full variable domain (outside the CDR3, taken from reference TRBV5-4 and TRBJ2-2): ETGVTQSPTHLIKTRGQQVTLRCSSQSGHNTVSWYQQALGQGPQFIFQYYREEENGRGNFPPRFSGLQFPNYSSELNVNALELDDSALYLCASSFGLKAPNTGELFFGEGSRLTVL.

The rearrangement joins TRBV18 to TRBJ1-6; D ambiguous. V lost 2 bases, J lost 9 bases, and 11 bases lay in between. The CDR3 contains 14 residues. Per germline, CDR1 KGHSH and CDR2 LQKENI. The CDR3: CASSPGLSVSPLHF. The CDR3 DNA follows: TGTGCCAGCTCACCAGGACTGTCCGTTTCACCCCTCCACTTT.

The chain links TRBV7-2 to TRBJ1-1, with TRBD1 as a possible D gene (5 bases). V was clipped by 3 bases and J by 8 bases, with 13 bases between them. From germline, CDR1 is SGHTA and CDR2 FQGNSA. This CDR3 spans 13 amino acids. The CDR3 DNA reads TGTGCCAGCAGCTTTCCGGGGGTCGGAGAAGCTTTCTTT. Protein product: CASSFPGVGEAFF.

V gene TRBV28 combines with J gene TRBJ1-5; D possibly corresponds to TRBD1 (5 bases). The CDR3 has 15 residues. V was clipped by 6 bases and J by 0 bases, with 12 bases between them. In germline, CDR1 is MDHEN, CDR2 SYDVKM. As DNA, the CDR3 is TGTGCCAGCAGCGGGGACTTTCGTAGCAATCAGCCCCAGCATTTT. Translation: CASSGDFRSNQPQHF.

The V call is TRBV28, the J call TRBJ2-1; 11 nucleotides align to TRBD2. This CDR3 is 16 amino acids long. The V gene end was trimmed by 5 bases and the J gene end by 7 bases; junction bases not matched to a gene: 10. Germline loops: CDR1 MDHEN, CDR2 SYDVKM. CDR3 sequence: CASSTLTSGSKNEQFF. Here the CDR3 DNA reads TGTGCCAGCAGTACCCTCACTAGCGGGAGTAAGAATGAGCAGTTCTTC.

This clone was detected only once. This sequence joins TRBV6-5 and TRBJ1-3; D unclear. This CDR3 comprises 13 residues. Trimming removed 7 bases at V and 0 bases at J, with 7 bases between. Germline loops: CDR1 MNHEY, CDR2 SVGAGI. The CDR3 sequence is CASTANSGNTIYF. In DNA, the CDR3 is TGTGCCAGCACCGCGAACTCTGGAAACACCATATATTTT.

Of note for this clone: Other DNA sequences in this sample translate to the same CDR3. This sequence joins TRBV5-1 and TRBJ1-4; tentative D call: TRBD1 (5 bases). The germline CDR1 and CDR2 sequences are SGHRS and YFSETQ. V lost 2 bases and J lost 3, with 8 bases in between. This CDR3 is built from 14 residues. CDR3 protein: CASSLGAANEKLFF. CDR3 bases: TGCGCCAGCAGCTTAGGGGCGGCTAATGAAAAACTGTTTTTT.

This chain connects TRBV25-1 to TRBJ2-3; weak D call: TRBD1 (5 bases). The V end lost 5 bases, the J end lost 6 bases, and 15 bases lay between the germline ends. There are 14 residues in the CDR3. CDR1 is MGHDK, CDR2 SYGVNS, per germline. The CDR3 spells CASSNPREADTQYF. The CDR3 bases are TGTGCCAGCAGTAACCCCAGGGAAGCGGATACGCAGTATTTT.

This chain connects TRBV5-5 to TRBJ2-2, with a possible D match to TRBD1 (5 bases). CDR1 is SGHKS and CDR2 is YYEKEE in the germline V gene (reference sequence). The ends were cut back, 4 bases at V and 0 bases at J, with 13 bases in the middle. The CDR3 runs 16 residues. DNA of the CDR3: TGTGCCAGCAGCGTAGGTCCACAGGCGAACACCGGGGAGCTGTTTTTT. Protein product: CASSVGPQANTGELFF.

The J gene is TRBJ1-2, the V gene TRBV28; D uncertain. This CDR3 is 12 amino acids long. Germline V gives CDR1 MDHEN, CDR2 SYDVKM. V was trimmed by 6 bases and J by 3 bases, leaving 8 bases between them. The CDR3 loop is CASRYGDYGYTF. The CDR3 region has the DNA TGTGCCAGCAGGTACGGTGACTATGGCTACACCTTC.

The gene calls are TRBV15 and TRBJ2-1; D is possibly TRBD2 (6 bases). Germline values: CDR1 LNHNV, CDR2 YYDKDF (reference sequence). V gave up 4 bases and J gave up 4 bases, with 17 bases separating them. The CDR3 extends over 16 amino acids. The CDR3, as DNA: TGTGCCACCAGCACCGACACCGGGACTCGTTACAATGAGCAGTTCTTC. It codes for CATSTDTGTRYNEQFF. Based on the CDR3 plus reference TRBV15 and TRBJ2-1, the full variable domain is DAMVIQNPRYQVTQFGKPVTLSCSQTLNHNVMYWYQQKSSQAPKLLFHYYDKDFNNEADTPDNFQSRRPNTSFCFLDIRSPGLGDTAMYLCATSTDTGTRYNEQFFGPGTRLTVL.

CDR3 coding DNA: TGCAGCGTTAGACAGGGGTGGAATGAAAAACTGTTTTTT. Amino acid sequence: CSVRQGWNEKLFF. V usage is TRBV29-1 and J usage is TRBJ1-4, with TRBD1 matching 8 bases. Per the germline V gene, CDR1 is SQVTM and CDR2 is ANQGSEA. The CDR3 is 13 residues long. V shed 5 bases and J 5 bases; nucleotides not matched to a gene: 4. The full variable domain, rest sourced from reference TRBV29-1 and TRBJ1-4, is SAVISQKPSRDICQRGTSLTIQCQVDSQVTMMFWYRQQPGQSLTLIATANQGSEATYESGFVIDKFPISRPNLTFSTLTVSNMSPEDSSIYLCSVRQGWNEKLFFGSGTQLSVL.

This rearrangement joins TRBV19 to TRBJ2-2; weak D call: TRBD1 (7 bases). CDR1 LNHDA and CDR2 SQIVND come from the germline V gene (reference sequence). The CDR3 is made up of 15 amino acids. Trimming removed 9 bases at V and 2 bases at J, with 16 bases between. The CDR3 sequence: CASYTTGTNTGELFF. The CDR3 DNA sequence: TGTGCCAGCTATACGACAGGGACTAACACCGGGGAGCTGTTTTTT. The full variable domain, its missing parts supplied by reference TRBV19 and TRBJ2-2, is DGGITQSPKYLFRKEGQNVTLSCEQNLNHDAMYWYRQDPGQGLRLIYYSQIVNDFQKGDIAEGYSVSREKKESFPLTVTSAQKNPTAFYLCASYTTGTNTGELFFGEGSRLTVL.

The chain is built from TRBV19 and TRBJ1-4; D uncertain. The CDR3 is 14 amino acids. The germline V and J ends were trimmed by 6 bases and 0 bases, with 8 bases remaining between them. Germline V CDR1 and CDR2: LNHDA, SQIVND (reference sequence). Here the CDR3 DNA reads TGTGCCAGTAGGGAGGGCCCAACTAATGAAAAACTGTTTTTT. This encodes CASREGPTNEKLFF.

For the CDR3, the DNA is TGTGCCAGCAGTTTGGTGTCGGCGTCAGGCACCGGGGAGCTGTTTTTT. Protein: CASSLVSASGTGELFF. The chain couples TRBV6-2 or TRBV6-3 to TRBJ2-2; no definite D call. The length of the CDR3 is 16 residues. V was cut by 4 bases and J by 4 bases, with 16 bases left in between. CDR1 MNHEY and CDR2 SVGEGT come from the germline V gene.